One sample yielded the 24 T cell receptor beta chains listed below, sequenced in a study of blood T cell repertoires in COVID-19. The table came from immunoSEQ multiplex PCR; TCRdb's copy has only in-frame clones and leaves some out. Here the sample spans 390,000 or so clones, around 89% being singletons. Source material: peripheral blood. The receptor source for this set is a man younger than 30 with active or convalescent COVID-19.

The table lists this clone with a few counts. The chain links TRBV2 to TRBJ2-7, with TRBD1 matching over 9 bases. Trimming cost V 4 bases and J 0 bases; bases outside gene matches: 1. The CDR3 consists of 14 residues. Looked up from germline, CDR1 is SNHLY and CDR2 is FYNNEI. This CDR3 reads CASSVQGASYEQYF. CDR3 coding DNA: TGTGCCAGCAGTGTACAGGGGGCCTCCTACGAGCAGTACTTC.

This chain uses TRBV6-5 with TRBJ2-7, with D tentatively TRBD1 (6 bases). The V end lost 0 bases, the J end lost 4 bases, and 13 bases lay between the germline ends. Per the germline V gene, CDR1 is MNHEY and CDR2 is SVGAGI. CDR3 length: 15 residues. This CDR3 reads CASSYSGSDRYEQYF. The CDR3 nucleotides read TGTGCCAGCAGTTACTCGGGCAGTGACAGGTACGAGCAGTACTTC.

This chain joins TRBV24-1 and TRBJ2-1, with 10 bases matching TRBD2. The V gene end was trimmed by 3 bases and the J gene end by 4 bases; junction bases not matched to a gene: 5. The CDR3 runs to 16 residues. The germline gives CDR1 KGHDR, CDR2 SFDVKD. CDR3 sequence: CATSDHSGGVYNEQFF. In DNA, the CDR3 is TGTGCCACCAGTGATCACAGCGGGGGGGTTTACAATGAGCAGTTCTTC.

This clone has just one count. The chain uses TRBV7-9 and TRBJ2-1; the match to TRBD2 covers 11 bases. V gave up 6 bases and J gave up 4 bases; unmatched junction bases: 5. The V gene's germline CDR1 is SEHNR and CDR2 FQNEAQ (reference sequence). This CDR3 has 15 amino acids. The CDR3 region is CASRLTSGAYNEQFF. The CDR3 DNA is TGTGCCAGCAGGTTGACTAGCGGGGCTTACAATGAGCAGTTCTTC.

This clone was recorded once. The V gene is TRBV9, the J gene TRBJ1-4, with unresolved D. There are 14 residues in the CDR3. CDR1 is SGDLS and CDR2 is YYNGEE in the germline V gene. V dropped 2 bases and J dropped 2 bases, with 7 bases sitting between them. This CDR3 is CASSVEGTNEKLFF. CDR3 nucleotide sequence: TGTGCCAGCAGCGTCGAGGGCACTAATGAAAAACTGTTTTTT.

This chain uses TRBV6-5 with TRBJ1-5; D remains ambiguous. Trimming pared 10 bases from V and 7 bases from J, leaving 14 bases between. This CDR3 contains 12 residues. Germline-derived CDR1 and CDR2 are MNHEY and SVGAGI. CDR3 bases: TGTGCCACGGGAGAGGGAAAACAGCCCCAGCATTTT. Its protein is CATGEGKQPQHF.

The chain joins TRBV4-3 to TRBJ1-4; TRBD1 aligns across 9 bases. V trimming: 4 bases; J trimming: 4 bases; junction bases outside the gene matches: 7. CDR1 is LGHNA and CDR2 is YSLEER in the germline V gene. This CDR3 has 16 amino acids. The CDR3 spells CASSPGDRVRNEKLFF. DNA of the CDR3: TGCGCCAGCAGCCCGGGGGACAGGGTTCGTAATGAAAAACTGTTTTTT.

This sequence joins TRBV7-6 and TRBJ2-1; D is possibly TRBD2 (6 bases). V dropped 5 bases and J dropped 0 bases, with 14 bases sitting between them. The CDR3 length is 16 residues. The germline CDR1 and CDR2 sequences are SGHVS and FNYEAQ. CDR3 bases: TGTGCCAGCAGCCCGGGGGACGTTAGCTCCTACAATGAGCAGTTCTTC. Translation: CASSPGDVSSYNEQFF.

This clone was picked up one time. The chain couples TRBV5-5 to TRBJ2-5; 7 bases line up with TRBD2. Trimming took 3 bases from V and 1 from J; bases not matched to a gene: 6. The CDR3 extends over 15 amino acids. Looked up from germline, CDR1 is SGHKS and CDR2 is YYEKEE (reference sequence). CDR3 in DNA: TGTGCCAGCAGCTCCCGTCTAGCGGTCCAAGAGACCCAGTACTTC. Amino acids: CASSSRLAVQETQYF.

This rearrangement joins TRBV28 to TRBJ2-1; 11 positions match TRBD2. V lost 6 bases to trimming and J lost 7 bases; unmatched junction nucleotides: 8. The length of the CDR3 is 15 residues. Germline CDR1 is MDHEN and CDR2 is SYDVKM. CDR3 in DNA: TGTGCCAGCAGCCGTACTAGCGGGAGCGGAAATGAGCAGTTCTTC. Amino acid sequence: CASSRTSGSGNEQFF.

The rearrangement links TRBV4-3 to TRBJ1-4, with D uncertain. The germline V and J ends were trimmed by 1 base and 0 bases, with 9 bases remaining between them. The CDR3 covers 16 residues. Germline V gene sequence: CDR1 LGHNA, CDR2 YSLEER. DNA for the CDR3: TGCGCCAGCAGCCAAGTCCCAGGTGCAACTAATGAAAAACTGTTTTTT. This gives the protein CASSQVPGATNEKLFF.

This clone was counted once. CDR3 in amino acids: CASSRGGRGETQYF. The DNA of the CDR3 is TGTGCCAGCAGTCGAGGGGGCAGGGGCGAGACCCAGTACTTC. This chain links TRBV28 with TRBJ2-5, with 7 nucleotides matching TRBD1. Trimming removed 5 bases from V and 5 bases from J; junction bases left unmatched: 8. The V gene's germline CDR1 is MDHEN and CDR2 SYDVKM. CDR3 length: 14 residues.

The chain is built from TRBV6-1 and TRBJ1-1; D is unclear. The CDR3 covers 14 residues. V gave up 3 bases and J gave up 11 bases, with 19 bases separating them. CDR1 MNHNS and CDR2 SASEGT come from the germline V gene. The CDR3 coding sequence is TGTGCCAGCAGTGATCTCAGTTCTCGTTTTTTGGCTTTCTTT. It codes for CASSDLSSRFLAFF.

The chain employs TRBV9 and TRBJ1-2; no clear D gene. CDR1 is SGDLS, CDR2 YYNGEE, per germline. The germline V and J ends were trimmed by 6 bases and 4 bases, with 13 bases remaining between them. The CDR3 loop spans 13 amino acids. CDR3 sequence (DNA): TGTGCCAGCACCCCACCCAGTCCCTATGGCTACACCTTC. Translated, it gives CASTPPSPYGYTF.

The chain recombines TRBV5-5 with TRBJ2-2; TRBD1 aligns across 8 bases. CDR3 length: 15 amino acids. V was clipped by 7 bases and J by 3 bases; unmatched bases: 8. Germline V gene lookup returns CDR1 SGHKS and CDR2 YYEKEE (reference sequence). The CDR3 reads CASARDRSYTGELFF. As DNA, the CDR3 is TGTGCCAGCGCCCGGGACAGGTCATACACCGGGGAGCTGTTTTTT.

V gene TRBV2 combines with J gene TRBJ2-4, with D maybe TRBD2 (5 bases). The germline V gene encodes CDR1 SNHLY and CDR2 FYNNEI. Trimming stripped 7 bases from V and 1 base from J, with 8 bases between. There are 13 residues in the CDR3. CDR3 protein: CASTPGAKNIQYF. The CDR3 nucleotides read TGTGCCAGCACACCGGGGGCCAAAAACATTCAGTACTTC. Filled out from reference TRBV2 and TRBJ2-4, the complete variable domain reads EPEVTQTPSHQVTQMGQEVILRCVPISNHLYFYWYRQILGQKVEFLVSFYNNEISEKSEIFDDQFSVERPDGSNFTLKIRSTKLEDSAMYFCASTPGAKNIQYFGAGTRLSVL.

V is TRBV12-5 and J is TRBJ2-1; 8 bases align to TRBD2. V dropped 7 bases and J dropped 8; count of bases not matched to a gene: 10. Germline CDR1 is LGHNT and CDR2 is FRNRAP. This CDR3 region has 14 residues. This chain's CDR3 is CASASGSLYDEQFF. The CDR3 DNA sequence: TGTGCTAGTGCCAGCGGGAGTCTTTATGATGAGCAGTTCTTC.

This sequence joins TRBV7-2 and TRBJ2-7, with 7 bases that match TRBD2. Per the germline V gene, CDR1 is SGHTA and CDR2 is FQGNSA. This CDR3 has 16 amino acids. The J segment lost 1 base and the V segment lost 1 base, leaving 7 bases of the junction unmatched. The CDR3 nucleotides read TGTGCCAGCAGCTTAGTTGGCGGGGGAGCTTCCTACGAGCAGTACTTC. Amino acid sequence: CASSLVGGGASYEQYF.

This clone appeared once. This may stem from a read error, because a much larger clone lies one nucleotide away. Other DNA sequences from this sample encode an identical CDR3 as well. The chain joins TRBV28 to TRBJ1-3, with 7 bases identical to TRBD1. V was clipped by 4 bases and J by 0 bases; unmatched bases: 0. The CDR3 has 14 amino acids. Germline V gene lookup returns CDR1 MDHEN and CDR2 SYDVKM. CDR3 sequence reads: CASSSGGSGNTIYF. CDR3 coding DNA: TGTGCCAGCAGTTCAGGGGGCTCTGGAAACACCATATATTTT.

The chain links TRBV19 to TRBJ1-5; D perhaps matches TRBD1 (5 bases). CDR1 is LNHDA, CDR2 SQIVND, per germline (reference sequence). V shed 4 bases and J shed 2 bases, with 9 bases lying between them. The CDR3 is made up of 14 amino acids. The CDR3 sequence: CASSRGDRNQPQHF. The CDR3, as DNA: TGTGCCAGTAGTAGGGGGGATCGCAATCAGCCCCAGCATTTT. Based on the CDR3 plus reference TRBV19 and TRBJ1-5, the full variable domain is DGGITQSPKYLFRKEGQNVTLSCEQNLNHDAMYWYRQDPGQGLRLIYYSQIVNDFQKGDIAEGYSVSREKKESFPLTVTSAQKNPTAFYLCASSRGDRNQPQHFGDGTRLSIL.

This rearrangement joins TRBV7-2 to TRBJ2-3; 9 bases are shared with TRBD1. The J segment lost 3 bases and the V segment lost 6 bases, leaving 7 bases of the junction unmatched. The germline V gene encodes CDR1 SGHTA and CDR2 FQGNSA. This CDR3 has 15 residues. CDR3 sequence (DNA): TGTGCCAGCAGACCTCGGGACAGGGTGACAGATACGCAGTATTTT. Residues: CASRPRDRVTDTQYF.

This chain uses TRBV27 with TRBJ1-5, with no clear D. The CDR3 is 13 residues long. The V and J ends lost 3 bases and 5 bases respectively, with 8 bases between them. The germline V gene has CDR1 MNHEY and CDR2 SMNVEV (reference sequence). CDR3 nucleotides: TGTGCCAGCAGTTTCGGTTCGGATCAGCCCCAGCATTTT. Its protein is CASSFGSDQPQHF.

The chain carries TRBV20-1 and TRBJ1-2; D is uncertain. V was trimmed by 3 bases and J by 4 bases, leaving 3 bases between them. CDR1 is DFQATT, CDR2 SNEGSKA, per germline (reference sequence). The CDR3 is 10 amino acids. CDR3 protein: CSASSYGYTF. The CDR3 bases are TGCAGTGCTAGCAGCTATGGCTACACCTTC.

This chain connects TRBV27 to TRBJ1-5; maybe TRBD1 (5 bases). The CDR3 totals 15 residues. Germline loops: CDR1 MNHEY, CDR2 SMNVEV (reference sequence). Trimming left V 6 bases short and J 0 bases short, with 12 bases between. The chain's CDR3 is CASSLKGYSNQPQHF. The CDR3 region has the DNA TGTGCCAGCAGCCTCAAGGGGTATAGCAATCAGCCCCAGCATTTT.